A selection of T cell receptor beta chains follows, all from one sample in a study of cytomegalovirus exposure and HLA in healthy donors. Generated by immunoSEQ multiplex PCR, the TCRdb table keeps only in-frame clones and is missing some. Of about 270,000 clones in the sample, more than 55% were seen once. The source material was PBMCs. The receptors were sampled from a female donor in good health and CMV-seronegative. The CDR3 runs from the conserved cysteine through the conserved F or W. A D gene is named only where the DNA matches it firmly. Part of the rows lack a size; the others show once, few, many or a class for expanded clones.

J: TRBJ2-2
V: TRBV6-6
length: 13
size: NA
D: TRBD2
DNA: TGTGCCAGCACCCCACGGGAGGCCGGGGAGCTGTTTTTT
CDR3: CASTPREAGELFF

J: TRBJ1-5
V: TRBV27
length: 13
size: NA
D: NA
DNA: TGTGCCAGCAGTTTCGGAGGGGCTCAGCCCCAGCATTTT
CDR3: CASSFGGAQPQHF

J: TRBJ2-7
V: TRBV5-1
length: 15
size: once
D: TRBD1
DNA: TGCGCCAGCAGCTTGTTGGCAGGGGGTTATGACGAGCAGTACTTC
CDR3: CASSLLAGGYDEQYF

J: TRBJ1-2
V: TRBV27
length: 15
size: NA
D: TRBD1
DNA: TGTGCCAGCAGTTACAACCGGGACAGGGTTTATGGCTACACCTTC
CDR3: CASSYNRDRVYGYTF

J: TRBJ1-6
V: TRBV2
length: 13
size: once
D: NA
DNA: TGTGCCAGCAAGAGCGCCGCTAATTCACCCCTCCACTTT
CDR3: CASKSAANSPLHF

J: TRBJ2-7
V: TRBV28
length: 15
size: NA
D: TRBD2
DNA: TGTGCCAGCAGTCCCCGACTAGCGGGAGCCTACGAGCAGTACTTC
CDR3: CASSPRLAGAYEQYF

J: TRBJ1-1
V: TRBV5-1
length: 12
size: NA
D: TRBD1
DNA: TGCGCCAGCAGCTTTGACAGGGCCGAAGCTTTCTTT
CDR3: CASSFDRAEAFF

J: TRBJ1-4
V: TRBV30
length: 12
size: NA
D: TRBD1
DNA: TGTGCCTGGAGTAGAAGACAGGGAAGGTTGTTTTTT
CDR3: CAWSRRQGRLFF

J: TRBJ2-1
V: TRBV10-1
length: 11
size: NA
D: NA
DNA: TGCGCCAGCAGCGGACAGAGTGAGCAGTTCTTC
CDR3: CASSGQSEQFF

J: TRBJ2-1
V: TRBV10-3
length: 14
size: NA
D: TRBD2
DNA: TGTGCCACCAGCGGGAGCCACCCGAACAATGAGCAGTTCTTC
CDR3: CATSGSHPNNEQFF

J: TRBJ1-2
V: TRBV5-1
length: 13
size: NA
D: NA
DNA: TGCGCCAGCAGCTATGGGGTCGGGGGGATCTACACCTTC
CDR3: CASSYGVGGIYTF

J: TRBJ2-7
V: TRBV6-6
length: 15
size: NA
D: NA
DNA: TGTGCCAGCAGTTTATATCAACGGGACACCGCCGAGCAGTACTTC
CDR3: CASSLYQRDTAEQYF

J: TRBJ1-3
V: TRBV9
length: 16
size: NA
D: NA
DNA: TGTGCCAGCAGCGTAGTCGACAGGCTAGGTGGAAACACCATATATTTT
CDR3: CASSVVDRLGGNTIYF

J: TRBJ2-1
V: TRBV7-9
length: 13
size: few
D: TRBD1
DNA: TGTGCCAGCAGTCCTATCCCGGGACAGGTGCAGTTCTTC
CDR3: CASSPIPGQVQFF

J: TRBJ1-2
V: TRBV29-1
length: 14
size: once
D: NA
DNA: TGCAGCGTTGAAGGGCGGGGGCGTAACTATGGCTACACCTTC
CDR3: CSVEGRGRNYGYTF

J: TRBJ2-7
V: TRBV11-2
length: 18
size: NA
D: TRBD2
DNA: TGTGCCAGCAGATCGACTAGCGGGAGGGCCGGTTTCCCTGGCGAGCAGTACTTC
CDR3: CASRSTSGRAGFPGEQYF

J: TRBJ2-7
V: TRBV6-6
length: 13
size: NA
D: NA
DNA: TGTGCCAGCAGTTACCGGCAGGTCTTAGAGCAGTACTTC
CDR3: CASSYRQVLEQYF

J: TRBJ2-1
V: TRBV7-9
length: 14
size: NA
D: NA
DNA: TGTGCCAGCAGCTTATGGGCTAGCCTCAATGAGCAGTTCTTC
CDR3: CASSLWASLNEQFF

J: TRBJ2-3
V: TRBV5-5
length: 16
size: NA
D: NA
DNA: TGTGCCAGCAGCTTGGTTCGGGGTTGGGGCACAGATACGCAGTATTTT
CDR3: CASSLVRGWGTDTQYF

J: TRBJ2-3
V: TRBV11-3
length: 16
size: NA
D: TRBD2
DNA: TGTGCCAGCAGTTCCCGGACTAGCGGGAGATCAGATACGCAGTATTTT
CDR3: CASSSRTSGRSDTQYF

J: TRBJ2-7
V: TRBV11-3
length: 12
size: once
D: NA
DNA: TGTGCCAGCAGCTTAGATCCGTACGAGCAGTACTTC
CDR3: CASSLDPYEQYF

J: TRBJ2-4
V: TRBV11-2
length: 15
size: few
D: NA
DNA: TGTGCCAGCAGCCCCCGAGGTTCGGCCAAAAACATTCAGTACTTC
CDR3: CASSPRGSAKNIQYF

J: TRBJ1-1
V: TRBV29-1
length: 13
size: NA
D: NA
DNA: TGCAGCGTTGAATGGACAACAAACACTGAAGCTTTCTTT
CDR3: CSVEWTTNTEAFF

J: TRBJ2-3
V: TRBV6-6
length: 15
size: few
D: TRBD2
DNA: TGTGCCAGCAGTCTAGCGGTGGTTCCCACAGATACGCAGTATTTT
CDR3: CASSLAVVPTDTQYF

J: TRBJ1-2
V: TRBV9
length: 15
size: NA
D: NA
DNA: TGTGCCAGCAGCGTAGAACTGGGCGACAGCTATGGCTACACCTTC
CDR3: CASSVELGDSYGYTF

J: TRBJ2-7
V: TRBV14
length: 15
size: NA
D: NA
DNA: TGTGCCAGCAGCCAAGGCACAGGGTTTCTCTACGAGCAGTACTTC
CDR3: CASSQGTGFLYEQYF

J: TRBJ2-1
V: TRBV2
length: 16
size: NA
D: TRBD2
DNA: TGTGCCAGCAGTGAAGGGGGACTAGCAGCCTACAATGAGCAGTTCTTC
CDR3: CASSEGGLAAYNEQFF

J: TRBJ2-5
V: TRBV28
length: 15
size: NA
D: TRBD2
DNA: TGTGCCACAGGACTAGCGGGAATTGTGGGAGAGACCCAGTACTTC
CDR3: CATGLAGIVGETQYF

J: TRBJ2-5
V: TRBV21-1
length: 15
size: NA
D: NA
DNA: TGTGCCAGCAGCAAAGGGAGGGGACAGCGAGAGACCCAGTACTTC
CDR3: CASSKGRGQRETQYF

J: TRBJ2-3
V: TRBV5-6
length: 16
size: NA
D: NA
DNA: TGTGCCAGCAGCTCCTTTGTGGCGGGGACCACAGATACGCAGTATTTT
CDR3: CASSSFVAGTTDTQYF

J: TRBJ2-7
V: TRBV11-3
length: 15
size: NA
D: NA
DNA: TGTGCCAGCACCCTAGGACTGTCGCACACGGGGGAGCAGTACTTC
CDR3: CASTLGLSHTGEQYF